This T cell receptor (beta chain) was retrieved from a study of human T cells and chemical hapten exposure (dated by TCRdb to about 2021). Study-level background: For sensitization, 2% DPC in acetone was applied to a roughly 2 cm by roughly 2 cm area of upper inner arm skin. Libraries were pooled for sequencing, and per-sample TCR yields varied mainly because of small differences in library volumes within the pool. Patch testing was done on the upper back using Finn chambers containing 0.01% DPC, and results were scored after 6 days according to International Contact Dermatitis Research Group standards. Under 30 alopecia patients gave blood for TCR sequencing at one to four time points (pre-sensitization, 2, 6 and 24 weeks). Blood samples were taken from patients before sensitization (week 0) and then at 2, 6 and about 24 weeks after DPC sensitization. The study tracked peripheral blood TCR repertoire changes in vivo during primary and secondary sensitization to the hapten diphenylcyclopropenone (DPC) in alopecia patients. The mostly female patient cohort included alopecia areata with under or over 50% scalp involvement, alopecia totalis and alopecia universalis. Throughout the approximately 24-week study period, patients were also given weekly therapeutic DPC doses on the scalp. Study-wide findings and limitations: Alopecia, a presumed autoimmune disease, was present in all patients, so the immune response of the patients might differ from that of healthy individuals. No change with DPC sensitization was found in the number of TCRs above 1 in 1000 frequency, and no evidence of global repertoire structure alterations was found. After repeated subsampling, changes were observed in the strength of the expansion versus patch-test correlation and in the threshold at which the correlation became significant. Expanded TCRs formed significantly more large CDR3 similarity clusters than pre-sensitization or healthy control sets, consistent with antigen-driven responses. Patch test score was positively correlated with the number of PT1 expanded TCRs, with significance at thresholds 8, 16 and 32 but not at 4.

Libraries were prepared through RACE. TCRdb shows the sequencer as NextSeq 500. Library preparation attached unique molecular identifiers to individual cDNA molecules for quantitative, reproducible TCR counting. From each blood RNA sample, both TCR alpha and TCR beta chains were sequenced. Regarding the original processing steps: Samples had a median of 95,638 TCRs, with a range from about 23,224 to 700,000. V, J and CDR3 annotation of the TCR reads was carried out using the Decombinator software suite. Every sample was subsampled to the same number of TCRs (28,000) for the PS versus PT1 abundance plots. Expanded TCRs were defined as absent before sensitization and observed at least eight times at the 2-week time point. TCRdb redid the processing of the public reads, applying fastp at Q25 and MiXCR, and retained in-frame beta chains. CDR3 protein sequences are deduplicated, and each keeps its most common genes and DNA. These V and J calls derive from TCRdb rather than the authors' analysis. Recorded for this sample are 95,000 to 130,000 distinct CDR3 sequences; roughly 12% of them occurred a single time. 1.4% of the sample is in the top ten clones.

In the germline V gene, CDR1 corresponds to SGHVS and CDR2 to FQNEAQ. V is shortened by 8 bases, J by 7 bases, and the region joining them spans 23 bases. Taken from cysteine to phenylalanine, the CDR3 has 16 residues. The retained sequence is limited to the CDR3, 48 bases, with the frame set at the first base. About this clonotype: Its antigen remains unidentified. Per-base quality was not reported, and no clone a single base away is much larger than it.

Interpreted using the paper, the time point label stands for: patch test 1, 2 weeks after DPC sensitization. The treatment or condition label corresponds to: therapeutic diphenylcyclopropenone sensitization with weekly scalp DPC. At every patch-test visit, the blood draw took place before the patch test was put on. Patients were considered eligible if aged 18 to 70, diagnosed with alopecia and deemed suitable for DPC therapy, and patients were excluded if pregnant. Total RNA was extracted from unfractionated whole blood collected in Tempus Blood RNA tubes. The sequencing here drew on whole blood, taken in connection with sensitization to the hapten diphenylcyclopropenone (DPC). This receptor was identified in a woman aged 45 to 65 with alopecia areata. Some clones in this sample may be carry-over from other donors' samples. The chain was built from TRBV7-8 and TRBJ2-2, with a weak D call of TRBD2 (5 bases match). The CDR3 in this case is CASWALGLCSVGELFF. The sequenced DNA: TGTGCCAGCTGGGCTCTGGGTCTCTGTAGCGTCGGGGAGCTGTTTTTT.